This T cell receptor (beta chain) came from a study of blood T cell repertoires in COVID-19. For the study at large: Collection of acute and convalescent COVID-19 samples took place in the United States, Italy and Spain. PBMCs, B-cell-depleted T cells, or T cells were the source of the cDNA or gDNA that made up the material.

Comments on this clone: Different DNA sequences within this sample yield the same CDR3.

There are 12 residues in the CDR3. V was clipped by 6 bases and J by 8 bases, with 10 bases between them. Looked up from germline, CDR1 is MDHEN and CDR2 is SYDVKM. TCRdb's table, derived via immunoSEQ multiplex PCR, lists solely in-frame clones and lacks some. This table has roughly 100,000 clones, over 70% appearing once. Sequencing used peripheral blood. This receptor was identified in a human donor in a cohort sampled during active COVID-19. The V gene is TRBV28, the J gene TRBJ1-4; D unresolved. The CDR3 loop reads CASSLRGEKLFF. CDR3 DNA: TGTGCCAGCAGCCTACGGGGAGAAAAACTGTTTTTT. Using reference TRBV28 and TRBJ1-4 for the parts outside the CDR3, the full variable domain is DVKVTQSSRYLVKRTGEKVFLECVQDMDHENMFWYRQDPGLGLRLIYFSYDVKMKEKGDIPEGYSVSREKKERFSLILESASTNQTSMYLCASSLRGEKLFFGSGTQLSVL.